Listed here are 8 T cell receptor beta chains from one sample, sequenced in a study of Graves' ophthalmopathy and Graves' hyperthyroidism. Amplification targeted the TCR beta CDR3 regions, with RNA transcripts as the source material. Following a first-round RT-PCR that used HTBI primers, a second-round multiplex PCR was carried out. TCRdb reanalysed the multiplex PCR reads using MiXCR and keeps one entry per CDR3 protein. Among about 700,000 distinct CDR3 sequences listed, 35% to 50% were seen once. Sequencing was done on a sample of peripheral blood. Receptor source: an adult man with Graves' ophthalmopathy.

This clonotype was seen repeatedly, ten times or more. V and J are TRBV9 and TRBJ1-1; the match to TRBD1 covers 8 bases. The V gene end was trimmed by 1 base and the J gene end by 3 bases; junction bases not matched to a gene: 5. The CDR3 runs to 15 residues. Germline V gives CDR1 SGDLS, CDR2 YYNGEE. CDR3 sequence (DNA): TGTGCCAGCAGCGTATCGACAGGGGTGGACACTGAAGCTTTCTTT. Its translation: CASSVSTGVDTEAFF.

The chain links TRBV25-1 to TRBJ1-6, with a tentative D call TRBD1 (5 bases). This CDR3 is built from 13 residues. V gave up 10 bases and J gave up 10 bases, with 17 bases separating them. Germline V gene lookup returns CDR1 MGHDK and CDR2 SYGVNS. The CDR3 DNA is TGTGCCATTGTAAGCAGGGACTTGTCACCCCTCCACTTT. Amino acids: CAIVSRDLSPLHF.

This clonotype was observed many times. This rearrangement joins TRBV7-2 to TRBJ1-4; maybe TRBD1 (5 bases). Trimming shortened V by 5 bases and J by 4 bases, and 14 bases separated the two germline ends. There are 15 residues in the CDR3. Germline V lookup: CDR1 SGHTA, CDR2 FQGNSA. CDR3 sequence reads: CASSPRTNLNEKLFF. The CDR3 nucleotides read TGTGCCAGCAGCCCACGGACAAATCTTAATGAAAAACTGTTTTTT.

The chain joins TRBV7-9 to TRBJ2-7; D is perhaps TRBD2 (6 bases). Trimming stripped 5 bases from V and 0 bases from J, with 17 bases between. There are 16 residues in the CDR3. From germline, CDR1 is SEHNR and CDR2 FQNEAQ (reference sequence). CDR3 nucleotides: TGTGCCAGCAGCGTCGCCCGGGACTCGACCTCCTACGAGCAGTACTTC. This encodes CASSVARDSTSYEQYF.

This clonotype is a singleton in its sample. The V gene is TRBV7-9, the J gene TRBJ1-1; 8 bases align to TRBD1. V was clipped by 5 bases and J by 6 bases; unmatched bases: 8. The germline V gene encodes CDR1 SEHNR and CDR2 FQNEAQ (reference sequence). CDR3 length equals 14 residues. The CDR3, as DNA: TGTGCCAGCAGCCACGGACAGGGTTCCTCTGAAGCTTTCTTT. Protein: CASSHGQGSSEAFF.

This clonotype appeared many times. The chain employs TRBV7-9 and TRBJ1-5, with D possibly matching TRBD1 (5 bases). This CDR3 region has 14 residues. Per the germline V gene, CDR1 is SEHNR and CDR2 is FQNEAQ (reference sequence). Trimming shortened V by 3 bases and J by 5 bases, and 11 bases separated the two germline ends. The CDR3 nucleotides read TGTGCCAGCAGCTTCGGGACCAACCATCAGCCCCAGCATTTT. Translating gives CASSFGTNHQPQHF.

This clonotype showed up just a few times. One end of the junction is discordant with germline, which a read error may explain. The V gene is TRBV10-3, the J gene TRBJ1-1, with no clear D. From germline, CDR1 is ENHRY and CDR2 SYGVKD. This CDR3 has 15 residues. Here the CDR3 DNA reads TGTGCCAGCAGTCAAGGGCCAACCCAGTCCTCTGAAGCTTTCTTT. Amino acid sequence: CASSQGPTQSSEAFF.

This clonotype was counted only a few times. The CDR3 bases are TGTGCCAGCGTTGTGTTGAACACCGGGGAGCTGTTTTTT. Protein sequence: CASVVLNTGELFF. V usage is TRBV25-1 and J usage is TRBJ2-2; the D is unclear. This CDR3 contains 13 residues. Germline V CDR1 and CDR2: MGHDK, SYGVNS. V lost 8 bases to trimming and J lost 1 base, with 8 bases between them.